This T cell receptor (beta chain) stems from a study of T cell changes during pregnancy in multiple sclerosis (dated by TCRdb to between 2018 and 2021). With regard to the full study: The study examined how the T cell repertoire changed over the course of pregnancy in women with multiple sclerosis.

A note on this clone: It lacks a known antigen. There are no base qualities to consult, and no much larger clone falls within one base.

The library was produced with the immunoSEQ multiplex PCR assay. TCRdb's version of the immuneACCESS table is confined to in-frame rearrangements and falls short of the full clone set. An unresolved V gene accounts for under half of the shortfall where checked; the remainder is of unknown origin. A total of tens of thousands of clones appear in this sample, around 90% of them only once. The ten largest clones represent 0.43% of the sample. CDR1 SNHLY and CDR2 FYNNEI are derived from the germline V gene. The V end loses 2 bases and the J end loses 7 bases, and a stretch of 9 bases separates them. Including the terminal cysteine and phenylalanine, the CDR3 comprises 13 residues. The sequence is cut down to CDR3 DNA, 39 bases in frame from base 1.

This material consisted of CD4+ T cells from peripheral blood mononuclear cells, taken in the third trimester of pregnancy. The chain was built from TRBV2 and TRBJ1-5, with no D gene named confidently. The source of this sequence is a female donor with multiple sclerosis, enrolled in a pregnancy study. The CDR3 region reads CASSEIGVQPQHF. The nucleotide sequence is given as TGTGCCAGCAGTGAAATAGGAGTCCAGCCCCAGCATTTT.